This T cell receptor beta chain stems from a study of T cell responses to AZD1222 COVID-19 vaccine. For the study at large: Second-dose schedules of about 4 or about 12 weeks were combined.

Concerning this clone itself: Its antigen is not known.

The CDR3 contains 16 residues. Trimming pared 8 bases from V and 0 bases from J, leaving 19 bases between. Germline-derived CDR1 and CDR2 are MNHEY and SMNVEV (reference sequence). The repertoire was sequenced with immunoSEQ multiplex PCR; TCRdb's copy has only in-frame clones and lacks some. The table shows some 190,000 clones, with 85% to 95% occurring only once. Study-level results: The study sampled repertoires only after the peak T cell response. Baseline seropositivity occurred in only six or seven AZD1222 recipients. In the spike-specific TCR repertoire, nearly half reportedly target unmutated variant regions.

The chain joins TRBV27 to TRBJ1-1, with a tentative D call TRBD1 (6 bases). The sequence was obtained from an adult in good health. Sequencing was performed on peripheral blood, taken on day 0 of AZD1222 vaccination. The CDR3 is CASRGGGNLVNTEAFF. The CDR3 DNA follows: TGTGCCAGCCGGGGGGGCGGAAACCTGGTGAACACTGAAGCTTTCTTT.